This TCR beta chain was obtained from a study of spatial heterogeneity in lung cancer. The time point is: sample taken at primary tumor resection. By frequency in the sample, this clonotype is medium-sized (0.01 to 0.1%). TCRdb re-derived calls from the 5' RACE reads in MiXCR, one entry per CDR3 protein. In the table there are around 2,000 distinct CDR3 sequences, 15% of which are singletons. The sequenced sample was normal lung tissue next to the tumor, obtained at surgery. This clonotype originated in a male donor with early-stage non-small cell lung cancer.

CDR3 bases: TGTGCCAGCAGTATACCCGTCGGGACAGGGGGGGGAGAGACCCAGTACTTC. Translated: CASSIPVGTGGGETQYF. This chain uses TRBV7-2 with TRBJ2-5; TRBD1 matches 11 bases. The germline V gene has CDR1 SGHTA and CDR2 FQGNSA. The CDR3 is made up of 17 amino acids. Trimming took 6 bases from V and 4 from J; bases not matched to a gene: 13.